This T cell receptor (beta chain) was recorded in a study of T cells in localized non-small cell lung cancer (dated by TCRdb to the early 2020s). The study in broad terms: Comparing tumors with uninvolved tumor-adjacent lungs, the study looked at the T cell repertoires of hundreds of patients with early-stage NSCLC. The cohort was made up of 200 to 250 treatment-naive NSCLC patients whose localized lung tumors had been resected. NSCLC patients had a mean age of around 61 years, and more than 120 were male and over 85 female. Results and caveats for the whole study, not just this receptor: Because multi-region tumor sequencing was not performed, intratumor heterogeneity could not be ruled out. A median of approximately 57 of the top 100 tumor clones were detected in paired uninvolved adjacent lung, and 28 of these tumor clones were also found among the top 100 clones of the paired uninvolved adjacent lung. Longer overall survival was associated with higher blood T cell density, whereas shorter survival was associated with higher adjacent-lung clonality. Since the design was exploratory, TCR variables were selected using unadjusted p-values with no false-discovery rate correction. Uninvolved tumor-adjacent lung showed the highest T cell clonality, higher than tumor, which suggests more focused antigenic responses in the uninvolved tumor-adjacent lung.

This clone was counted a single time. Its antigen is unknown. No much larger clonotype is one base removed from it; base qualities were not supplied. The germline V gene provides CDR1 KGHSH and CDR2 LQKENI. The junction shows trimming of 6 bases on V and 1 base on J, and the gene matches do not reach 6 bases of it. Its CDR3 holds 15 amino acids, cysteine through phenylalanine. The kept DNA is CDR3 alone, 45 bases in frame from the first base. At diagnosis, tumor, uninvolved tumor-adjacent lung and peripheral blood were collected and then preserved as a mix of FFPE and fresh-frozen material. For TCR repertoire profiling, blood samples were analyzed as peripheral blood mononuclear cells. TCR beta CDR3 regions were sequenced from DNA using the immunoSEQ Assay. On the authors' methods: To compute T cell density, TCR beta template counts were normalized to usable DNA, which was estimated by amplifying housekeeping genes. Richness was estimated using the preseqR package, with extrapolation to 400,000 templates for PBMC samples and to 120,000 templates for tissue samples. Clonality was defined as one minus Pielou's evenness. Differential abundance testing on productive amino-acid clonotypes, with a minimum total count of 5 and an alpha of 0.1, was used to identify tissue-enriched TCRs. The Jaccard Index and the Morisita Overlap Index were used to quantify repertoire overlap between compartments. TCR beta CDR3s were clustered by GLIPH together with public tetramer-defined viral CDR3s, and at least three viral sequences plus V-gene enrichment were required for viral motifs. In its TCRdb copy, this immuneACCESS table keeps in-frame sequences only and misses some clones. Where compared with another copy, unresolved V genes explain less than half of these, and the others have no known cause. From that table come the V and J calls and clone size; the DNA was used to work out D and trimming. This sample has tens of thousands of clones in its table, and 80% to 90% of those were observed once. The top ten clones comprise about 9.4% of the sample.

This TCR was recovered from a woman aged 40-69 years with stage I lung adenocarcinoma. Specimen: peripheral blood, collected before any cancer treatment. The V gene is TRBV18 and the J gene is TRBJ2-7; 10 junctional bases match TRBD1. The nucleotides read TGTGCCAGCTCGCCGGGACAGGGGCTATCCTACGAGCAGTACTTC. Its translation is CASSPGQGLSYEQYF.